Listed here are 30 T cell receptor beta chains from one sample, sequenced in a study of blood T cell repertoires in COVID-19. TCRdb's table, derived via immunoSEQ multiplex PCR, lists solely in-frame clones and lacks some. The sample holds 380,000 or so clones, roughly 90% seen once. The source material was peripheral blood. These receptors all stem from a man aged 40-50 years with acute or convalescent COVID-19.

V usage is TRBV5-6 and J usage is TRBJ2-5; 9 nucleotides agree with TRBD2. Looked up from germline, CDR1 is SGHDT and CDR2 is YYEEEE. This CDR3 has 14 residues. The junction had 1 base not matched to a gene; V was cut back by 0 bases and J by 4 bases. Written as DNA, the CDR3 is TGTGCCAGCAGCTTGGTACTAGCGGGAGAGACCCAGTACTTC. Protein sequence: CASSLVLAGETQYF.

The chain uses TRBV6-5 and TRBJ2-1; TRBD1 matches 9 bases. In germline, CDR1 is MNHEY, CDR2 SVGAGI. The trim removed 5 bases at V and 7 bases at J, leaving 9 bases unmatched. CDR3 length equals 15 residues. CDR3 sequence: CASSPLGTGRNEQFF. DNA for the CDR3: TGTGCCAGCAGTCCCTTGGGGACAGGGAGAAATGAGCAGTTCTTC.

The chain uses TRBV28 and TRBJ1-5, with 10 nucleotides matching TRBD1. V lost 4 bases and J lost 4; bases outside the gene matches: 7. This CDR3 comprises 16 residues. Germline CDR1 and CDR2: MDHEN and SYDVKM. CDR3 protein: CASSSQTGGANQPQHF. In nucleotides, the CDR3 is TGTGCCAGCAGTTCCCAGACAGGGGGCGCGAATCAGCCCCAGCATTTT.

A single count supports this clone. The genes are TRBV3-1 (or the pseudogene TRBV3-2) and TRBJ2-2; 11 bases match TRBD1. Germline V lookup: CDR1 LGHDT, CDR2 YNNKEL (reference sequence). The J segment lost 4 bases and the V segment lost 7 bases, leaving 8 bases of the junction unmatched. The CDR3 covers 16 residues. In DNA, the CDR3 is TGTGCCAGCACCCTCGGGACAGGGGGAAGCACCGGGGAGCTGTTTTTT. Its translation is CASTLGTGGSTGELFF.

This clone was seen once. This chain uses TRBV6-6 with TRBJ1-1; D is ambiguous. CDR3 length: 13 residues. Trimming cost V 6 bases and J 1 base, with 9 bases left between them. Germline V gives CDR1 MNHNY, CDR2 SVGAGI (reference sequence). The CDR3 DNA reads as TGTGCCAGCAGCCCTACAGAGAACACTGAAGCTTTCTTT. Translating it yields CASSPTENTEAFF.

This rearrangement joins TRBV7-2 to TRBJ1-1; D remains ambiguous. V was pared by 5 bases and J by 3 bases, with 10 bases between. The CDR3 spans 13 residues. In germline, CDR1 is SGHTA, CDR2 FQGNSA. The DNA of the CDR3 is TGTGCCAGCAGCCTCGGGGAGGACACTGAAGCTTTCTTT. It translates to CASSLGEDTEAFF.

The CDR3 DNA is TGTGCCAGCAGCGTAGGCGACGGGAGAGTTACCGGGGAGCTGTTTTTT. Residues: CASSVGDGRVTGELFF. The rearrangement uses TRBV9 and TRBJ2-2; D might be TRBD2 (6 bases). V gave up 0 bases and J gave up 5 bases, with 14 bases separating them. This CDR3 has 16 amino acids. From germline, CDR1 is SGDLS and CDR2 YYNGEE.

About this clone: This CDR3 is also generated by other DNA sequences in the sample. The chain has TRBV11-2 and TRBJ1-1, with D possibly being TRBD1 (5 bases). Germline CDR1 reads SGHAT; CDR2 reads FQNNGV. V lost 1 base to trimming and J lost 1 base, with 7 bases between them. The CDR3 is 14 amino acids. In DNA form, the CDR3 reads TGTGCCAGCAGCTTAGGGCAGGGGAACACTGAAGCTTTCTTT. This encodes CASSLGQGNTEAFF.

The rearrangement joins TRBV5-1 to TRBJ1-1, with D maybe TRBD1 (5 bases). The CDR3 consists of 13 residues. CDR1 and CDR2 (germline): SGHRS, YFSETQ. The germline V and J ends were trimmed by 4 bases and 2 bases, with 9 bases remaining between them. The CDR3 sequence: CASSPQANTEAFF. The CDR3 DNA sequence: TGCGCCAGCAGCCCACAGGCCAACACTGAAGCTTTCTTT.

This chain joins TRBV7-9 and TRBJ2-7; TRBD2 matches 7 bases. This CDR3 is 14 amino acids long. After removal of 2 bases from V and 7 bases from J, the junction contained 8 bases not matched to a gene. Germline V CDR1 and CDR2: SEHNR, FQNEAQ (reference sequence). Here the CDR3 DNA reads TGTGCCAGCAGCTTAATAGGGAGGGGCGGGGAGCAGTACTTC. It translates to CASSLIGRGGEQYF.

DNA of the CDR3: TGTGCCAGCAGCTTAGAGACAGGGGATTCACCCCTCCACTTT. Protein sequence: CASSLETGDSPLHF. The V call is TRBV7-6, the J call TRBJ1-6; 8 positions agree with TRBD1. J was trimmed by 8 bases and V by 1 base; bases with no gene match: 1. Germline V CDR1 and CDR2: SGHVS, FNYEAQ. This CDR3 comprises 14 residues. The full variable domain, with the rest looked up from reference TRBV7-6 and TRBJ1-6, is GAGVSQSPRYKVTKRGQDVALRCDPISGHVSLYWYRQALGQGPEFLTYFNYEAQQDKSGLPNDRFSAERPEGSISTLTIQRTEQRDSAMYRCASSLETGDSPLHFGNGTRLTVT.

There are a few counts of this clone. The V call is TRBV12-5, the J call TRBJ1-1, with 7 positions matching TRBD1. Germline V gene lookup returns CDR1 LGHNT and CDR2 FRNRAP. The CDR3 has 12 amino acids. Trimming at V came to 5 bases and at J to 9 bases, leaving 6 bases not matched to a gene. DNA of the CDR3: TGTGCTAGTGGTCCTAACAGGGGCCAAGCTTTCTTT. Residues: CASGPNRGQAFF.

The V and J genes are TRBV28 and TRBJ1-6, with D hard to call. The CDR3 is 12 amino acids. CDR1 MDHEN and CDR2 SYDVKM come from the germline V gene. V shed 6 bases and J shed 11 bases, with 11 bases lying between them. This CDR3 is CASSVTTPPLHF. In nucleotides, the CDR3 is TGTGCCAGCAGCGTGACTACCCCACCCCTCCACTTT.

This clone has ten or more counts. The chain couples TRBV11-1 to TRBJ1-1; D possibly corresponds to TRBD1 (6 bases). CDR1 SGHAT and CDR2 FQDESV come from the germline V gene (reference sequence). The CDR3 sequence is 16 residues long. Trimming removed 5 bases at V and 0 bases at J, with 16 bases between. The CDR3 spells CASSRRKGGMNTEAFF. In nucleotides, the CDR3 is TGTGCCAGCAGCCGAAGGAAGGGGGGGATGAACACTGAAGCTTTCTTT.

The genes are TRBV15 and TRBJ1-3; weak D call: TRBD1 (5 bases). V was trimmed by 0 bases and J by 0 bases, leaving 12 bases between them. Germline V CDR1 and CDR2: LNHNV, YYDKDF (reference sequence). This CDR3 region has 17 residues. CDR3 residues: CATSRDLGGDSGNTIYF. The DNA of the CDR3 is TGTGCCACCAGCAGAGATTTGGGGGGGGACTCTGGAAACACCATATATTTT.

The V gene is TRBV7-2, the J gene TRBJ1-1, with D perhaps matching TRBD1 (5 bases). Germline V CDR1 and CDR2: SGHTA, FQGNSA. This CDR3 spans 15 amino acids. Trimming pared 2 bases from V and 2 bases from J, leaving 12 bases between. Here the CDR3 reads CASSLNSGPNTEAFF. The CDR3 DNA is TGTGCCAGCAGCTTAAACTCAGGGCCAAACACTGAAGCTTTCTTT.

In this sample, this clone turned up once. The rearrangement links TRBV4-1 to TRBJ2-7, with 12 positions matching TRBD2. This CDR3 is 19 amino acids long. J gave up 4 bases and V 3 bases, and 16 bases lay outside the gene matches. Germline CDR1 is MGHRA and CDR2 is YSYEKL. The CDR3 loop is CASSHFPRGSGTSGYEQYF. CDR3 coding DNA: TGCGCCAGCAGCCATTTCCCTAGGGGTTCCGGGACTAGCGGGTACGAGCAGTACTTC.

The rearrangement uses TRBV7-9 and TRBJ1-4; D gene unclear. The germline V gene has CDR1 SEHNR and CDR2 FQNEAQ (reference sequence). This CDR3 is 14 amino acids long. The V end lost 3 bases, the J end lost 3 bases, and 8 bases lay between the germline ends. The CDR3 is CASSFLPANEKLFF. The DNA of the CDR3 is TGTGCCAGCAGCTTTCTACCGGCTAATGAAAAACTGTTTTTT.

The CDR3 here is CAWDPRGGETQYF. In nucleotides, the CDR3 is TGTGCCTGGGATCCACGGGGAGGAGAGACCCAGTACTTC. The chain couples TRBV30 to TRBJ2-5, with D perhaps matching TRBD2 (6 bases). CDR1 is GTSNPN, CDR2 SVGIG, per germline (reference sequence). This CDR3 is built from 13 residues. The ends were cut back, 5 bases at V and 4 bases at J, with 14 bases in the middle.

The genes are TRBV6-4 and TRBJ2-3; TRBD1 aligns across 9 bases. From germline, CDR1 is MRHNA and CDR2 SNTAGT. The CDR3 sequence is 13 residues long. Trimming took 11 bases from V and 8 from J; bases not matched to a gene: 11. CDR3 DNA: TGTGCCTGCCGGGACAGGGAAGGGGGTACGCAGTATTTT. Residues: CACRDREGGTQYF.

V usage is TRBV7-2 and J usage is TRBJ2-5; 8 bases are a match to TRBD2. J lost 7 bases, V lost 4 bases, and 11 bases had no gene match. The CDR3 totals 15 residues. The V gene's germline CDR1 is SGHTA and CDR2 FQGNSA. For the CDR3, the DNA is TGTGCCAGCAGCTCAGGACTAGCCGAGCGGGGGACCCAGTACTTC. It yields the protein CASSSGLAERGTQYF.

This sequence joins TRBV7-8 and TRBJ2-1, with 7 bases identical to TRBD2. The J segment lost 8 bases and the V segment lost 3 bases, leaving 16 bases of the junction unmatched. The CDR3 length is 17 residues. Looked up from germline, CDR1 is SGHVS and CDR2 is FQNEAQ. The CDR3: CASSFRARSGYKDEQFF. CDR3 nucleotide sequence: TGTGCCAGCAGCTTCCGCGCTCGTAGCGGGTATAAGGATGAGCAGTTCTTC.

The chain employs TRBV10-3 and TRBJ1-3; 9 bases line up with TRBD1. The CDR3 contains 14 residues. J lost 4 bases, V lost 8 bases, and 6 bases had no gene match. CDR1 is ENHRY and CDR2 is SYGVKD in the germline V gene. CDR3 bases: TGTGCCATCGGGGACAGGGCTTACGGAAACACCATATATTTT. It encodes CAIGDRAYGNTIYF.

Concerning this clone: An end of the junction does not agree with germline; a read error may underlie this. The rearrangement links TRBV5-1 to TRBJ2-1; 9 bases line up with TRBD1. The CDR3 has 15 residues. CDR1 SGHRS and CDR2 YFSETQ come from the germline V gene. Here the CDR3 reads CASSQGQGRYSEQFF. The CDR3 DNA sequence: TGCGCCAGCAGCCAAGGACAGGGGCGGTACAGTGAGCAGTTCTTC.

The rearrangement joins TRBV12-1 to TRBJ2-1; no DNA check was done on the table's D call, TRBD2. TRBV12-1 is labeled a pseudogene. The CDR3 spans 16 residues. The CDR3 region has the DNA TGTGCCAGCAGCGCCATAGCGGTTAGCTCCTACAATGAGCAGTTCTTC. This sequence encodes CASSAIAVSSYNEQFF.

The chain is built from TRBV6-1 and TRBJ2-1, with unresolved D. Germline lookup yields CDR1 MNHNS and CDR2 SASEGT. The CDR3 runs to 14 residues. V shed 2 bases and J shed 4 bases, with 9 bases lying between them. Here the CDR3 reads CASSEKPQYNEQFF. In DNA form, the CDR3 reads TGTGCCAGCAGTGAAAAACCACAGTACAATGAGCAGTTCTTC.

This clone was observed a few times. The chain combines TRBV7-6 with TRBJ2-1; D gene ambiguous. Germline CDR1 reads SGHVS; CDR2 reads FNYEAQ. The germline V and J ends were trimmed by 5 bases and 5 bases, with 10 bases remaining between them. The CDR3 covers 13 residues. CDR3: CASSMGPDNEQFF. CDR3 bases: TGTGCCAGCAGCATGGGCCCGGACAATGAGCAGTTCTTC. Together with reference TRBV7-6 and TRBJ2-1, the CDR3 gives the full variable domain: GAGVSQSPRYKVTKRGQDVALRCDPISGHVSLYWYRQALGQGPEFLTYFNYEAQQDKSGLPNDRFSAERPEGSISTLTIQRTEQRDSAMYRCASSMGPDNEQFFGPGTRLTVL.

The V call is TRBV5-1, the J call TRBJ2-5; 13 nucleotides line up with TRBD2. V was pared by 4 bases and J by 1 base, with 10 bases of the junction left unmatched. Germline CDR1 reads SGHRS; CDR2 reads YFSETQ. CDR3 length: 18 amino acids. CDR3 region: CASSLWTSGGDSQETQYF. CDR3 sequence (DNA): TGCGCCAGCAGCCTCTGGACTAGCGGGGGCGATTCCCAAGAGACCCAGTACTTC.

The sample holds one count of this clone. The chain joins TRBV5-1 to TRBJ1-6, with 10 positions matching TRBD1. There are 15 residues in the CDR3. Germline V gene lookup returns CDR1 SGHRS and CDR2 YFSETQ. J was trimmed by 10 bases and V by 4 bases; bases with no gene match: 8. The CDR3 DNA sequence: TGCGCCAGCAGCGAGACCGGGACAGGGGACTCACCCCTCCACTTT. This sequence encodes CASSETGTGDSPLHF.

The chain couples TRBV9 to TRBJ1-5; 10 nucleotides agree with TRBD1. V shed 4 bases, J shed 6 bases, and the junction held 4 bases outside the gene matches. The CDR3 contains 14 residues. CDR1 is SGDLS and CDR2 is YYNGEE in the germline V gene. The DNA of the CDR3 is TGTGCCAGCAGCTCGGACAGGGGGTCTCAGCCCCAGCATTTT. Its translation is CASSSDRGSQPQHF.